Following are 2 T cell receptor beta chains from one sample sequenced in a study of a mutant IDH1 vaccine in newly diagnosed glioma. The assay was immunoSEQ multiplex PCR, and TCRdb's table has in-frame clones only and misses some. The sample consists of under 35,000 clones, around 90% of them appearing once. Their specific antigens are unknown. The time point was: week 11, during vaccination. The vaccine gave 300 ug of a 20-mer mutant IDH1 peptide subcutaneously per dose. The specimen was PBMCs, collected from a glioma patient whose treatment included an IDH1 peptide vaccine. Receptor source: a man in his late teens or twenties with glioma.

This rearrangement joins TRBV6-1 to TRBJ2-1; TRBD1 matches 9 bases. Looked up from germline, CDR1 is MNHNS and CDR2 is SASEGT. Trimming at V came to 8 bases and at J to 6 bases, leaving 5 bases not matched to a gene. The length of the CDR3 is 13 residues. The CDR3 spells CASRDRDVNEQFF. As DNA, the CDR3 is TGTGCCAGCCGGGACAGGGATGTCAATGAGCAGTTCTTC.

The J gene is TRBJ2-2, the V gene TRBV5-1; D uncertain. The germline gives CDR1 SGHRS, CDR2 YFSETQ. The CDR3 contains 16 residues. V lost 5 bases and J lost 3, with 17 bases in between. The CDR3 sequence: CASRQGRSPDTGELFF. In DNA, the CDR3 is TGCGCCAGCAGACAAGGACGGTCTCCCGACACCGGGGAGCTGTTTTTT.